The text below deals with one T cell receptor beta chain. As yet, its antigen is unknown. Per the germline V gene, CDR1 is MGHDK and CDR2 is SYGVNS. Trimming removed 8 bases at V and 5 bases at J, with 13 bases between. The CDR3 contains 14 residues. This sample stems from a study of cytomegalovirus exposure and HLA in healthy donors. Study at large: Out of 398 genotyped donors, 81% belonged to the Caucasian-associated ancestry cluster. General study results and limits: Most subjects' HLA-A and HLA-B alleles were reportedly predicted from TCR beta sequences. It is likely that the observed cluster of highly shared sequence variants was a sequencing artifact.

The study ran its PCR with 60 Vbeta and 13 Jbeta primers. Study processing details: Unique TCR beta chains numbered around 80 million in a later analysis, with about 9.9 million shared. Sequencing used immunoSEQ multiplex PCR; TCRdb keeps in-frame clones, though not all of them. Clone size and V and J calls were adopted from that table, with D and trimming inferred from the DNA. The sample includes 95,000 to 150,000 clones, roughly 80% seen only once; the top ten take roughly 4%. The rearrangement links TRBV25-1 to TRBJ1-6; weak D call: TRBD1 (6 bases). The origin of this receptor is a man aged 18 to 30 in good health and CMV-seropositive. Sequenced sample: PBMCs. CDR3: CASGDRTDNSPLHF. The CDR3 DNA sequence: TGTGCCAGCGGAGATCGGACAGATAATTCACCCCTCCACTTT. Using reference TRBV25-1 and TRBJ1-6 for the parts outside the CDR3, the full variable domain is EADIYQTPRYLVIGTGKKITLECSQTMGHDKMYWYQQDPGMELHLIHYSYGVNSTEKGDLSSESTVSRIRTEHFPLTLESARPSHTSQYLCASGDRTDNSPLHFGNGTRLTVT.